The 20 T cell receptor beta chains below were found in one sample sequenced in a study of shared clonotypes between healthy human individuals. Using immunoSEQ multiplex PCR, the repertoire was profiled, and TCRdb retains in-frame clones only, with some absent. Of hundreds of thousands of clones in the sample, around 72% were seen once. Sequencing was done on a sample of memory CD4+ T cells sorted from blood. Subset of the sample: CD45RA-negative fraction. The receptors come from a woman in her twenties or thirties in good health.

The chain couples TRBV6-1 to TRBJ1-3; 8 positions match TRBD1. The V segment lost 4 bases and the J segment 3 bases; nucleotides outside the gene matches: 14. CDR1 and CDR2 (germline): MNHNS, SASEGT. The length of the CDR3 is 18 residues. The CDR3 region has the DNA TGTGCCAGCAGTGTCGCCGGAGGGACAGGTATTCTTGGAAACACCATATATTTT. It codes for CASSVAGGTGILGNTIYF.

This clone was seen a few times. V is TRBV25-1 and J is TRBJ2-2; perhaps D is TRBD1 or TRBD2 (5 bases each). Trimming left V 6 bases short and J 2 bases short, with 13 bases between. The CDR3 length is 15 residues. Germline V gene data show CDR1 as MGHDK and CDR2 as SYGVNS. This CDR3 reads CASSVSGDNTGELFF. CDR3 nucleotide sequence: TGTGCCAGCAGCGTATCCGGGGACAACACCGGGGAGCTGTTTTTT.

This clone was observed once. The CDR3 DNA reads as TGTGCCAGCAGTCTCAGACTAGCGGGTTACGAGCAGTACTTC. Its translation: CASSLRLAGYEQYF. The chain recombines TRBV27 with TRBJ2-5, with 10 bases matching TRBD2. The end of the DNA fits TRBJ2-7 better, so the J call may be wrong. CDR3 length: 14 amino acids. CDR1 is MNHEY, CDR2 SMNVEV, per germline (reference sequence).

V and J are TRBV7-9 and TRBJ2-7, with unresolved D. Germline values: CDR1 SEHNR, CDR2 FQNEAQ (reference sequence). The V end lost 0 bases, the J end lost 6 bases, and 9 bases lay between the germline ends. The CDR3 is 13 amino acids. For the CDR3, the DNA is TGTGCCAGCAGCTTAGCAGCAACGGGCGAGCAGTACTTC. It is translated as CASSLAATGEQYF.

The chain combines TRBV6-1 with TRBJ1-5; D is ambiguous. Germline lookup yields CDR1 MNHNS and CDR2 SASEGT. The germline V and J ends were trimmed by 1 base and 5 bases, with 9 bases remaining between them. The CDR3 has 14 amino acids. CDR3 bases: TGTGCCAGCAGTGAAGGGTGGGAGGATCAGCCCCAGCATTTT. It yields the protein CASSEGWEDQPQHF.

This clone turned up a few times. This CDR3 reads CASSKWPQGGELFF. The CDR3 DNA sequence: TGTGCCAGTAGTAAATGGCCTCAAGGCGGGGAGCTGTTTTTT. The V and J genes are TRBV19 and TRBJ2-2; unclear D gene. Germline lookup yields CDR1 LNHDA and CDR2 SQIVND (reference sequence). CDR3 length: 14 amino acids. V gave up 4 bases and J gave up 7 bases, with 13 bases separating them.

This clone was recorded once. The CDR3 nucleotides are TGCAGCGTCACTCAGGGGGGGAATGAAAAACTGTTTTTT. It specifies CSVTQGGNEKLFF. The genes are TRBV29-1 and TRBJ1-4, with 7 nucleotides matching TRBD1. J lost 5 bases, V lost 6 bases, and 6 bases had no gene match. The CDR3 consists of 13 residues. CDR1 and CDR2 from the germline V gene are SQVTM and ANQGSEA. Full variable domain (remainder filled in from reference TRBV29-1 and TRBJ1-4): SAVISQKPSRDICQRGTSLTIQCQVDSQVTMMFWYRQQPGQSLTLIATANQGSEATYESGFVIDKFPISRPNLTFSTLTVSNMSPEDSSIYLCSVTQGGNEKLFFGSGTQLSVL.

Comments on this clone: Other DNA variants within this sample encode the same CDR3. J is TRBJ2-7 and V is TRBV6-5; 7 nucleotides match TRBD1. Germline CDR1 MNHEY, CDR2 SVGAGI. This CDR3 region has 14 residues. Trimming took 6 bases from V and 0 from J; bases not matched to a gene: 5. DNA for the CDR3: TGTGCCAGCAGCCCCGGGACAGCCTCCTACGAGCAGTACTTC. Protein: CASSPGTASYEQYF.

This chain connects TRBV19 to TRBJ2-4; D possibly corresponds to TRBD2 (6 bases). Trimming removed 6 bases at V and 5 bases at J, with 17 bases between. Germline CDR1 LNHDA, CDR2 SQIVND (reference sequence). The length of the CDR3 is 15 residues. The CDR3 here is CASRGLGGGENIQYF. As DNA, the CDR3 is TGTGCCAGTAGGGGTTTGGGCGGAGGGGAAAACATTCAGTACTTC.

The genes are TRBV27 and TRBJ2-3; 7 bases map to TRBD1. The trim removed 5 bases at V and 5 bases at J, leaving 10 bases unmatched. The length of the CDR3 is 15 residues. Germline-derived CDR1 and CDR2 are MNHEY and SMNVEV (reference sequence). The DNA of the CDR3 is TGTGCCAGCAGTCCCCGGGACAGCCGAGGAGATACGCAGTATTTT. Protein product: CASSPRDSRGDTQYF.

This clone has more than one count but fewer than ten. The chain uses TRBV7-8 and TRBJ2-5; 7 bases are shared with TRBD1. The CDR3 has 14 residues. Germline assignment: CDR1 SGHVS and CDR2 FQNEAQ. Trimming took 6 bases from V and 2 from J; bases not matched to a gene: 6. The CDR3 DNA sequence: TGTGCCAGCAGGGGGACGGGACAGCAAGAGACCCAGTACTTC. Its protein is CASRGTGQQETQYF.

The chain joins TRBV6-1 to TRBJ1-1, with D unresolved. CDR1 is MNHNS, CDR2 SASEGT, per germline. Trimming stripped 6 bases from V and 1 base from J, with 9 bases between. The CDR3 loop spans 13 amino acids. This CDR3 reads CASRRTGNTEAFF. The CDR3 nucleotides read TGTGCCAGCAGAAGGACGGGGAACACTGAAGCTTTCTTT.

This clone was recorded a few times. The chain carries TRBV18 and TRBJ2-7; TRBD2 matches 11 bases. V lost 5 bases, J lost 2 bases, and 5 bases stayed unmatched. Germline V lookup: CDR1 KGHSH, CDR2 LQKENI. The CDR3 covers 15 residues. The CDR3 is CASSDLAGGTYEQYF. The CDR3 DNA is TGTGCCAGCTCAGACCTAGCGGGAGGTACCTACGAGCAGTACTTC. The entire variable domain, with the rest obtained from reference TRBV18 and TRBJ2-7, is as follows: NAGVMQNPRHLVRRRGQEARLRCSPMKGHSHVYWYRQLPEEGLKFMVYLQKENIIDESGMPKERFSAEFPKEGPSILRIQQVVRGDSAAYFCASSDLAGGTYEQYFGPGTRLTVT.

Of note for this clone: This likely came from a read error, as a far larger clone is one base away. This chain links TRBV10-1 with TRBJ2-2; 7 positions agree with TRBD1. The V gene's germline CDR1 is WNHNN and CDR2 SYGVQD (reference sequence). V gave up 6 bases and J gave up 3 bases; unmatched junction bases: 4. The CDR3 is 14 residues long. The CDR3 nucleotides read TGCGCCAGCAGCTCCGGGACAGACACCGGGGAGCTGTTTTTT. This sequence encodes CASSSGTDTGELFF.

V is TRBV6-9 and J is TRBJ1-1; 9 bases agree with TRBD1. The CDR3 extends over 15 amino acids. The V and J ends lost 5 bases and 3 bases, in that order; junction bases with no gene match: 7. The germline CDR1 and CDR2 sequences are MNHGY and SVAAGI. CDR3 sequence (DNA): TGTGCCAGCAGTCAGTTACAGGGGGCTCACACTGAAGCTTTCTTT. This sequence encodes CASSQLQGAHTEAFF.

The DNA for the CDR3 is TGTGCCAGCAGCTGGGACTCAATGGAGCAGTACTTC. As protein: CASSWDSMEQYF. This chain joins TRBV5-4 and TRBJ2-7, with D maybe TRBD2 (6 bases). The CDR3 sequence is 12 residues long. Trimming took off 3 bases at V and 7 bases at J, with 11 bases between the two ends. Germline V gene data show CDR1 as SGHNT and CDR2 as YYREEE (reference sequence).

The DNA for the CDR3 is TGTGCCACCATGGACAGGGTTAACACCGGGGAGCTGTTTTTT. This encodes CATMDRVNTGELFF. The J gene is TRBJ2-2, the V gene TRBV19, with TRBD1 matching 8 bases. CDR3 size: 14 residues. Germline V gives CDR1 LNHDA, CDR2 SQIVND (reference sequence). With 10 bases clipped from V and 2 bases from J, the junction kept 6 bases outside the gene matches.

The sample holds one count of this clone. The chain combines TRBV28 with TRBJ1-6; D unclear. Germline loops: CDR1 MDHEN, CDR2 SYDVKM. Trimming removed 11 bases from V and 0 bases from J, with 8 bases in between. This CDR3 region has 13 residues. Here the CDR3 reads CAGRSSYNSPLHF. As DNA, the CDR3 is TGTGCCGGGAGGAGCTCCTATAATTCACCCCTCCACTTT.

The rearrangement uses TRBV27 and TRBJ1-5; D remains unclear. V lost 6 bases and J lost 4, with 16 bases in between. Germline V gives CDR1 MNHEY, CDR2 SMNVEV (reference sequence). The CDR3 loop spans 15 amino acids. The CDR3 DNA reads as TGTGCCAGCAGCCCCCTCCGGGGTAGGAATCAGCCCCAGCATTTT. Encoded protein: CASSPLRGRNQPQHF.

The CDR3: CASSFGRGREQFF. The CDR3 region has the DNA TGCGCCAGCAGCTTTGGCAGGGGGCGGGAGCAGTTCTTC. V gene TRBV5-1 combines with J gene TRBJ2-1; 8 bases agree with TRBD1. The V and J ends lost 2 bases and 10 bases, in that order; junction bases with no gene match: 5. Germline lookup yields CDR1 SGHRS and CDR2 YFSETQ. CDR3 size: 13 residues.